The 24 T cell receptor beta chains below come from one sample, sequenced in a study of Ad26.COV2.S vaccination and SARS-CoV-2 variants. The treatment: roughly 20 received Ad26.COV2.S at low or high dose, single or two shots; about five received placebo; per-sample allocation not given. At day 63 after the first vaccine or placebo injection, samples were drawn. TCRdb keeps only in-frame clones here, not all; method: immunoSEQ multiplex PCR. The top ten hold 3.5% of the sample, which has about 400,000 clones, roughly nine tenths seen once. The sequenced sample was peripheral blood, obtained in a trial of Ad26.COV2.S vaccine versus placebo. The origin of the receptors is a person between 18 and 59 years old who received the Ad26.COV2.S COVID-19 vaccine or a placebo.

The chain recombines TRBV11-2 with TRBJ2-5; 10 nucleotides align to TRBD2. With V trimmed by 4 bases and J by 4 bases, 6 bases remained unmatched. CDR1 and CDR2 (germline): SGHAT, FQNNGV. This CDR3 spans 15 amino acids. DNA of the CDR3: TGTGCCAGCAGCTCCACTAGCGGGGCGGCAGAGACCCAGTACTTC. It codes for CASSSTSGAAETQYF.

The chain couples TRBV5-1 to TRBJ1-1; D remains unclear. The CDR3 covers 16 residues. V shed 2 bases and J shed 0 bases, with 14 bases lying between them. Looked up from germline, CDR1 is SGHRS and CDR2 is YFSETQ. CDR3 DNA sequence: TGCGCCAGCAGCTTTTCTTTAGGCCGGATGAACACTGAAGCTTTCTTT. This translates into CASSFSLGRMNTEAFF.

V and J are TRBV9 and TRBJ1-1; D might be TRBD1 (6 bases). Germline CDR1 and CDR2: SGDLS and YYNGEE. The CDR3 sequence is 13 residues long. Trimming took off 3 bases at V and 10 bases at J, with 16 bases between the two ends. The DNA of the CDR3 is TGTGCCAGCAGCGCAGTGGCGGGGGCGGGAGCTTTCTTT. Amino acids: CASSAVAGAGAFF.

DNA for the CDR3: TGTGCCAGCAGCCTAGCGGGGGGGCCGGGACAGACCCAGTACTTC. The encoded protein is CASSLAGGPGQTQYF. V gene TRBV5-4 combines with J gene TRBJ2-5; 12 bases align to TRBD2. The CDR3 is made up of 15 amino acids. Germline loops: CDR1 SGHNT, CDR2 YYREEE (reference sequence). V shed 4 bases and J 6 bases; nucleotides not matched to a gene: 7.

This clone was observed a handful of times. The V and J genes are TRBV28 and TRBJ1-6; D ambiguous. Trimming removed 3 bases from V and 1 base from J, with 4 bases in between. Germline V lookup: CDR1 MDHEN, CDR2 SYDVKM. The CDR3 covers 14 residues. The CDR3 loop is CASSLWSYNSPLHF. The CDR3 DNA is TGTGCCAGCAGTTTGTGGTCCTATAATTCACCCCTCCACTTT. Filled out from reference TRBV28 and TRBJ1-6, the complete variable domain reads DVKVTQSSRYLVKRTGEKVFLECVQDMDHENMFWYRQDPGLGLRLIYFSYDVKMKEKGDIPEGYSVSREKKERFSLILESASTNQTSMYLCASSLWSYNSPLHFGNGTRLTVT.

The chain uses TRBV11-3 and TRBJ2-1; a possible D gene is TRBD2 (5 bases). Per germline, CDR1 SGHNT and CDR2 YENEEA. The CDR3 contains 15 residues. Between the trimmed V and J ends, which lost 3 bases and 1 base, there was a span of 10 bases. The CDR3 is CASSLGVGSYNEQFF. The DNA for the CDR3 is TGTGCCAGCAGCTTGGGAGTTGGGTCCTACAATGAGCAGTTCTTC. Full variable domain (outside the CDR3, taken from reference TRBV11-3 and TRBJ2-1): EAGVVQSPRYKIIEKKQPVAFWCNPISGHNTLYWYLQNLGQGPELLIRYENEEAVDDSQLPKDRFSAERLKGVDSTLKIQPAELGDSAVYLCASSLGVGSYNEQFFGPGTRLTVL.

This clone has just one count. The rearrangement uses TRBV6-4 and TRBJ2-1; perhaps TRBD1 as D (6 bases). The CDR3 runs to 13 residues. V dropped 3 bases and J dropped 7 bases, with 10 bases sitting between them. Per the germline V gene, CDR1 is MRHNA and CDR2 is SNTAGT. The CDR3 sequence is CASSEDTGNEQFF. The CDR3 bases are TGTGCCAGCAGTGAGGACACAGGGAATGAGCAGTTCTTC.

This chain connects TRBV5-4 to TRBJ2-4, with unresolved D. In germline, CDR1 is SGHNT, CDR2 YYREEE (reference sequence). CDR3 length equals 14 residues. The V and J ends lost 4 bases and 3 bases respectively, with 11 bases between them. CDR3 sequence: CASSMTKGKNIQYF. In DNA form, the CDR3 reads TGTGCCAGCAGCATGACCAAAGGCAAAAACATTCAGTACTTC.

The chain has TRBV3-1 (or the pseudogene TRBV3-2) and TRBJ2-7, with TRBD2 identical over 10 bases. With V trimmed by 1 base and J by 3 bases, 12 bases remained unmatched. The CDR3 has 18 amino acids. CDR1 is LGHDT, CDR2 YNNKEL, per germline (reference sequence). The chain's CDR3 is CASSQVNMVAGGDYEQYF. CDR3 DNA: TGTGCCAGCAGCCAAGTAAATATGGTAGCGGGGGGTGACTACGAGCAGTACTTC.

With regard to this clone: Distinct nucleotide sequences in the sample also encode this CDR3. The chain recombines TRBV7-2 with TRBJ2-7; D might be TRBD1 or TRBD2, each matching 5 bases. The CDR3 extends over 13 amino acids. CDR1 SGHTA and CDR2 FQGNSA come from the germline V gene. V dropped 3 bases and J dropped 3 bases, with 9 bases sitting between them. As DNA, the CDR3 is TGTGCCAGCAGCTTGGGACGGTACTACGAGCAGTACTTC. Protein: CASSLGRYYEQYF.

V is TRBV11-2 and J is TRBJ1-6; D not resolved. The CDR3 has 14 amino acids. Trimming removed 4 bases from V and 9 bases from J, with 13 bases in between. The germline V gene encodes CDR1 SGHAT and CDR2 FQNNGV. The CDR3 region is CASSSSGGISPLHF. CDR3 in DNA: TGTGCCAGCAGCTCATCAGGAGGCATTTCACCCCTCCACTTT.

The V call is TRBV4-2, the J call TRBJ1-4; D perhaps matches TRBD1 (5 bases). This CDR3 comprises 14 residues. CDR1 is LGHNA and CDR2 is YNFKEQ in the germline V gene. V was trimmed by 1 base and J by 4 bases, leaving 7 bases between them. The CDR3 region is CASSQGTNNEKLFF. CDR3 DNA: TGTGCCAGCAGCCAAGGGACAAATAATGAAAAACTGTTTTTT.

The chain employs TRBV5-1 and TRBJ1-2; D unclear. The CDR3 runs 15 residues. CDR1 is SGHRS, CDR2 YFSETQ, per germline. The V end lost 4 bases, the J end lost 2 bases, and 15 bases lay between the germline ends. CDR3 coding DNA: TGCGCCAGCAGCCCGTTTGCTGGGAGCAACTATGGCTACACCTTC. Its translation: CASSPFAGSNYGYTF.

The chain joins TRBV6-5 to TRBJ2-3, with D maybe TRBD1 (6 bases). The CDR3 is 14 residues long. With 2 bases removed from V and 8 bases from J, the gap between germline ends came to 14 bases. CDR1 and CDR2 from the germline V gene are MNHEY and SVGAGI. Here the CDR3 reads CASSYARGLGTQYF. In DNA form, the CDR3 reads TGTGCCAGCAGTTACGCCAGGGGTTTGGGTACGCAGTATTTT.

V usage is TRBV6-1 and J usage is TRBJ2-2; D call uncertain. CDR1 MNHNS and CDR2 SASEGT come from the germline V gene. The length of the CDR3 is 13 residues. The V and J ends lost 1 base and 8 bases respectively, with 8 bases between them. This CDR3 is CASSEGFGGELFF. In DNA, the CDR3 is TGTGCCAGCAGTGAAGGATTCGGGGGGGAGCTGTTTTTT.

The gene calls are TRBV2 and TRBJ1-2; no clear D gene. CDR3 length: 13 amino acids. Trimming removed 3 bases at V and 2 bases at J, with 7 bases between. CDR1 is SNHLY and CDR2 is FYNNEI in the germline V gene. The CDR3 DNA reads as TGTGCCAGCAGTGACAGATCCAACTATGGCTACACCTTC. It is translated as CASSDRSNYGYTF. Drawing the rest from reference TRBV2 and TRBJ1-2, the complete variable domain is EPEVTQTPSHQVTQMGQEVILRCVPISNHLYFYWYRQILGQKVEFLVSFYNNEISEKSEIFDDQFSVERPDGSNFTLKIRSTKLEDSAMYFCASSDRSNYGYTFGSGTRLTVV.

This chain links TRBV5-4 with TRBJ2-1, with 13 bases matching TRBD2. From germline, CDR1 is SGHNT and CDR2 YYREEE (reference sequence). Germline trimming cut 4 bases from V and 6 bases from J; bases unmatched to any gene: 13. The CDR3 runs to 18 residues. CDR3 nucleotide sequence: TGTGCCAGCAGCCGCCCCCGGGGGACTAGCGGGGTAACCAATGAGCAGTTCTTC. Residues: CASSRPRGTSGVTNEQFF.

The gene calls are TRBV19 and TRBJ1-5; D is possibly TRBD1 (5 bases). The germline CDR1 and CDR2 sequences are LNHDA and SQIVND (reference sequence). V shed 5 bases and J shed 0 bases, with 14 bases lying between them. This CDR3 is built from 16 residues. DNA of the CDR3: TGTGCCAGTAGTGACGGGACCTTATATAGCAATCAGCCCCAGCATTTT. This gives the protein CASSDGTLYSNQPQHF.

In this sample, this clone turned up a few times. CDR3 loop: CAISGDSTDTQYF. In nucleotides, the CDR3 is TGTGCCATCAGTGGGGACAGCACAGATACGCAGTATTTT. The chain uses TRBV10-3 and TRBJ2-3; TRBD1 or TRBD2 may be the D gene (5 bases each). The V gene's germline CDR1 is ENHRY and CDR2 SYGVKD. The V and J ends lost 4 bases and 0 bases respectively, with 5 bases between them. This CDR3 comprises 13 residues.

The table lists this clone with a count of one. J is TRBJ1-4 and V is TRBV6-5, with 8 bases lining up with TRBD1. Germline lookup yields CDR1 MNHEY and CDR2 SVGAGI. The CDR3 extends over 13 amino acids. V was clipped by 6 bases and J by 8 bases; unmatched bases: 5. CDR3 residues: CASRQGVQEKLFF. In DNA, the CDR3 is TGTGCCAGCAGACAGGGGGTTCAGGAAAAACTGTTTTTT.

In this sample, this clone turned up once. V is TRBV11-2 and J is TRBJ1-1, with TRBD1 identical over 7 bases. V was clipped by 6 bases and J by 11 bases; unmatched bases: 18. Germline V CDR1 and CDR2: SGHAT, FQNNGV. CDR3 length: 15 amino acids. This chain's CDR3 is CASRNIDRQGPSAFF. In nucleotides, the CDR3 is TGTGCCAGCAGGAATATCGATCGACAGGGTCCTTCGGCTTTCTTT.

The chain combines TRBV5-1 with TRBJ2-3, with D perhaps matching TRBD1 (6 bases). The V end was cut by 4 bases, the J end by 4 bases, with 13 bases between. CDR3 length: 14 amino acids. Germline V lookup: CDR1 SGHRS, CDR2 YFSETQ. Here the CDR3 DNA reads TGCGCCAGCAGCCCGGTCAGGGGCCCAGATACGCAGTATTTT. Its protein is CASSPVRGPDTQYF.

This clone showed up just once. The V gene is TRBV30, the J gene TRBJ1-1; TRBD1 aligns across 8 bases. Germline V CDR1 and CDR2: GTSNPN, SVGIG (reference sequence). The CDR3 spans 12 residues. V trimming: 7 bases; J trimming: 0 bases; junction bases outside the gene matches: 1. This CDR3 is CASDRVNTEAFF. The CDR3 coding sequence is TGTGCCTCGGACAGGGTGAACACTGAAGCTTTCTTT.

V is TRBV3-1 (or the pseudogene TRBV3-2) and J is TRBJ1-6; D is perhaps TRBD1 (6 bases). Between the trimmed V and J ends, which lost 4 bases and 0 bases, there was a span of 16 bases. Germline CDR1 and CDR2: LGHDT and YNNKEL (reference sequence). The CDR3 consists of 18 residues. The chain's CDR3 is CASSRDRPGSSYNSPLHF. For the CDR3, the DNA is TGTGCCAGCAGCCGAGACAGGCCGGGGAGCTCCTATAATTCACCCCTCCACTTT.